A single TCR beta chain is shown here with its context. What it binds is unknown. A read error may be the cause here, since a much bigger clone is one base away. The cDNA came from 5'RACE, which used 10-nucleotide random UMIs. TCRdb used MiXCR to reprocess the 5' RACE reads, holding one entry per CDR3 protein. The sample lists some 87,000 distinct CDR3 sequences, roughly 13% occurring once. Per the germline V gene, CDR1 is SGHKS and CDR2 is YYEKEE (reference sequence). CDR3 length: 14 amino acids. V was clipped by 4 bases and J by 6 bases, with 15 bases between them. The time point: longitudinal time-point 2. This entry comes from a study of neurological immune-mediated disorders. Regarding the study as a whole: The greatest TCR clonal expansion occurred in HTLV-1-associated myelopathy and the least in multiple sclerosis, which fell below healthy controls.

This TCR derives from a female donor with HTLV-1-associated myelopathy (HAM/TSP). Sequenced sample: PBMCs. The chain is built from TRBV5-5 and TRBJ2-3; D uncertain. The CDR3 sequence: CASSLRRCTDTQYF. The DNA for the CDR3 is TGTGCCAGCAGCCTCCGGCGTTGTACGGATACGCAGTATTTT.